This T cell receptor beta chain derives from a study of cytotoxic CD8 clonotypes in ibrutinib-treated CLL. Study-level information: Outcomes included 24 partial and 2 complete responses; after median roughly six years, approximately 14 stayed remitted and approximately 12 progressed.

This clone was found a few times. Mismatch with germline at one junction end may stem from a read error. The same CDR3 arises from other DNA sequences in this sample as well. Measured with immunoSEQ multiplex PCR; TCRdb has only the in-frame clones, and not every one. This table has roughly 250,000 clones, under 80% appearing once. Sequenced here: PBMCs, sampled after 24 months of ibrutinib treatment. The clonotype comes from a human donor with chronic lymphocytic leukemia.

For the CDR3, the DNA is TGTGCCAGCAGTTTAGCGGGCTCCTACAATGAGCAGTTCTTC. Protein: CASSLAGSYNEQFF. The rearrangement uses TRBV7-9 and TRBJ2-1, with 7 bases matching TRBD2. The germline V gene has CDR1 SEHNR and CDR2 FQNEAQ (reference sequence). The CDR3 loop spans 14 amino acids.